The rows below give T cell receptor beta chains drawn from one sample of a study of early T cells in non-severe SARS-CoV-2 infection. TCRdb reprocessed the 5' RACE reads with MiXCR, giving one entry per CDR3 protein. Among some 82,000 distinct CDR3 sequences listed, more than 5% were seen once. The sample was whole blood. These TCRs come from an adult who was a healthcare worker with PCR-confirmed SARS-CoV-2 infection or an uninfected control (not recorded which). CDR3s include the opening cysteine and the closing phenylalanine or tryptophan. Fields, in order: clone size, J gene, V gene, D gene, CDR3 protein, CDR3 DNA. A D gene is named only where the DNA matches it firmly. A row's size may be missing; if present it is once, few, many or a size class.

>many|TRBJ2-4|TRBV7-6|TRBD1
CASSSGTGVAKNIQYF
TGTGCCAGCAGCTCCGGGACAGGGGTAGCCAAAAACATTCAGTACTTC
>few|TRBJ1-5|TRBV28|TRBD1
CASSGTGRGNQPQHF
TGTGCCAGCAGTGGGACAGGGAGAGGCAATCAGCCCCAGCATTTT
>.|TRBJ1-2|TRBV29-1|.
CSVGAPANYGYTF
TGCAGCGTTGGGGCCCCAGCTAACTATGGCTACACCTTC
>.|TRBJ2-7|TRBV5-1|TRBD2
CASSLLVGGPHEQYF
TGCGCCAGCAGCTTGTTAGTGGGAGGGCCCCACGAGCAGTACTTC
>many|TRBJ2-3|TRBV15|.
CATSKPQGTQYF
TGTGCCACCAGCAAACCCCAAGGTACGCAGTATTTT
>many|TRBJ1-6|TRBV28|.
CASSGGTGYNSPLHF
TGTGCCAGCAGTGGAGGGACGGGTTATAATTCACCCCTCCACTTT
>many|TRBJ1-4|TRBV6-1|.
CASRGGVATNEKLFF
TGTGCCAGCAGAGGGGGAGTCGCAACTAATGAAAAACTGTTTTTT
>many|TRBJ2-2|TRBV7-9|TRBD1
CASSKGTGTGGELFF
TGTGCCAGCAGCAAGGGGACAGGGACGGGCGGGGAGCTGTTTTTT
>many|TRBJ2-1|TRBV4-3|TRBD2
CASSQGSSGSNEQFF
TGCGCCAGCAGCCAAGGGTCTAGCGGGAGCAATGAGCAGTTCTTC
>.|TRBJ2-2|TRBV7-6|TRBD2
CASKTTPPRPSGRKDTGELFF
TGTGCCAGCAAGACCACCCCCCCTCGCCCTAGCGGGAGAAAGGACACCGGGGAGCTGTTTTTT
>many|TRBJ2-7|TRBV7-9|.
CASSPKTPINEQYF
TGTGCCAGCAGCCCCAAGACCCCGATCAACGAGCAGTACTTC
>.|TRBJ1-2|TRBV4-2|TRBD1
CASSQDGQAFGYTF
TGTGCCAGCAGCCAGGATGGACAGGCATTTGGCTACACCTTC
>.|TRBJ2-7|TRBV9|TRBD1
CASRGQAFYGQYF
TGTGCCAGCAGGGGACAGGCTTTTTATGGGCAGTACTTC
>few|TRBJ2-5|TRBV7-2|.
CASSLGGGPETQYF
TGTGCCAGCAGCTTAGGTGGAGGACCAGAGACCCAGTACTTC
>many|TRBJ1-2|TRBV24-1|.
CATSAGEAYGYTF
TGTGCCACCAGTGCAGGCGAAGCCTATGGCTACACCTTC
>few|TRBJ2-7|TRBV6-6|.
CASSYRDGPYEQYF
TGTGCCAGCAGTTACAGGGACGGCCCCTACGAGCAGTACTTC
>many|TRBJ2-7|TRBV12-3/TRBV12-4|.
CASSEAGFSNGDEQYF
TGTGCCAGCAGTGAGGCGGGGTTTTCAAATGGGGACGAGCAGTACTTC
>.|TRBJ2-7|TRBV10-2|TRBD2
CASVGKAGSYEQYF
TGCGCCAGCGTGGGGAAAGCGGGATCCTACGAGCAGTACTTC
>many|TRBJ1-5|TRBV19|TRBD1
CASSLRDSNQPQHF
TGTGCCAGTAGTCTGAGGGACAGTAATCAGCCCCAGCATTTT
>.|TRBJ2-3|TRBV5-6|.
CASSPLPSTDTQYF
TGTGCCAGCAGCCCCCTACCGAGCACAGATACGCAGTATTTT
>.|TRBJ2-7|TRBV5-1|.
CASGRNRESYEQYF
TGCGCCAGCGGACGAAACAGGGAATCCTACGAGCAGTACTTC
>few|TRBJ2-7|TRBV6-5|TRBD1
CASSDDRESYF
TGTGCCAGCAGTGACGACAGGGAAAGTTACTTC
>.|TRBJ2-1|TRBV27|TRBD2
CASSPYSGRADEQFF
TGTGCCAGCAGTCCCTATAGCGGGAGGGCCGATGAGCAGTTCTTC
>few|TRBJ2-7|TRBV28|.
CASSSRQGRYEQYF
TGTGCCAGCAGTTCCCGCCAGGGCCGCTACGAGCAGTACTTC
>few|TRBJ2-7|TRBV4-2|TRBD2
CASSHGIAGGSSYEQYF
TGTGCCAGCAGCCACGGCATAGCGGGGGGGAGCTCCTACGAGCAGTACTTC
>few|TRBJ1-5|TRBV6-2/TRBV6-3|.
CASSHRENQPQHF
TGTGCCAGCAGTCACAGGGAGAATCAGCCCCAGCATTTT
>many|TRBJ2-7|TRBV7-9|TRBD1
CASSLGTGTGGLEQYF
TGTGCCAGCAGCTTGGGAACCGGGACAGGGGGCCTCGAGCAGTACTTC
>many|TRBJ2-3|TRBV7-9|.
CSSSLEYTDTQYF
TGTTCCAGCAGCTTAGAGTACACAGATACGCAGTATTTT
>.|TRBJ2-5|TRBV19|.
CASSEGRTQYF
TGTGCCAGTAGTGAAGGGAGGACCCAGTACTTC
>many|TRBJ2-7|TRBV28|.
CASSPGITYYEQYF
TGTGCCAGCAGTCCCGGGATAACATACTACGAGCAGTACTTC
>few|TRBJ2-3|TRBV23-1|TRBD1
CASISTGVTDTQYF
TGCGCCAGCATATCAACAGGGGTTACAGATACGCAGTATTTT
>many|TRBJ1-2|TRBV5-6|.
CASSPLIHRTEANYGYTF
TGTGCCAGCAGCCCCCTCATTCACAGAACCGAAGCTAACTATGGCTACACCTTC
>many|TRBJ2-7|TRBV7-8|.
CASSLGFSELIKTYEQYF
TGTGCCAGCAGCTTAGGATTCTCGGAGCTGATAAAGACCTACGAGCAGTACTTC
>many|TRBJ1-2|TRBV7-9|.
CASSWDRSSYTF
TGTGCCAGCAGCTGGGACCGGTCGAGCTACACCTTC
>few|TRBJ1-6|TRBV5-4|TRBD1
CASGYDRGDSPLHF
TGTGCCAGCGGCTATGACAGGGGAGATTCACCCCTCCACTTT
>.|TRBJ1-4|TRBV5-4|TRBD1
CASSSDRGRRGVFF
TGTGCCAGCAGCTCGGACAGGGGGAGACGAGGGGTGTTTTTT
>many|TRBJ1-6|TRBV7-9|.
CASSSSGGGYNSPLHF
TGTGCCAGCAGCTCCTCCGGGGGGGGCTATAATTCACCCCTCCACTTT
>many|TRBJ1-1|TRBV28|TRBD1
CASSRGTEIYTEAFF
TGTGCCAGCAGTAGAGGGACAGAAATATACACTGAAGCTTTCTTT
>.|TRBJ2-1|TRBV10-3|TRBD2
CAISENIAGGGSNEQFF
TGTGCCATCAGTGAGAACATAGCGGGAGGAGGCAGCAATGAGCAGTTCTTC
>many|TRBJ2-4|TRBV29-1|.
CSVKVGAKNIQYF
TGCAGCGTAAAGGTTGGTGCCAAAAACATTCAGTACTTC
>.|TRBJ2-3|TRBV15|.
CATSPRGKSTDTQYF
TGTGCCACCAGCCCTCGGGGCAAAAGCACAGATACGCAGTATTTT
>few|TRBJ2-1|TRBV11-2|TRBD1
CASSALRDREQFF
TGTGCCAGCAGCGCACTACGGGACAGAGAGCAGTTCTTC
>.|TRBJ1-1|TRBV30|.
CAWSTRAEAFF
TGTGCCTGGAGTACGCGGGCTGAAGCTTTCTTT
>many|TRBJ2-4|TRBV6-5|.
CASSYSRADLGNIQYF
TGTGCCAGCAGTTACTCCAGGGCGGACCTGGGAAACATTCAGTACTTC
>.|TRBJ2-7|TRBV7-2|.
CASSFGTAYEQYF
TGTGCCAGCAGCTTCGGCACAGCCTACGAGCAGTACTTC
>few|TRBJ2-1|TRBV29-1|TRBD1
CSVRTGSSYNEQFF
TGCAGCGTTAGGACAGGGAGCTCCTACAATGAGCAGTTCTTC
>many|TRBJ2-2|TRBV10-2|.
CATQLVNTGELFF
TGCGCCACACAACTAGTGAACACCGGGGAGCTGTTTTTT
>many|TRBJ1-1|TRBV7-8|.
CASSPFGQGYTEAFF
TGTGCCAGCAGCCCATTTGGGCAGGGGTACACTGAAGCTTTCTTT
>few|TRBJ2-5|TRBV19|.
CASSTFDGTQETQYF
TGTGCCAGTAGTACTTTCGACGGGACCCAAGAGACCCAGTACTTC
>many|TRBJ2-2|TRBV29-1|.
CSVNEAGHFSGELFF
TGCAGCGTTAACGAGGCAGGGCACTTTTCCGGGGAGCTGTTTTTT
>few|TRBJ2-7|TRBV4-2|.
CASSQDGWNPYEQYF
TGTGCCAGCAGCCAAGATGGGTGGAATCCCTACGAGCAGTACTTC
>.|TRBJ2-1|TRBV4-3|.
CASTTRGDHNEQFF
TGCGCCAGCACGACTAGGGGGGACCACAATGAGCAGTTCTTC
>.|TRBJ2-3|TRBV20-1|TRBD2
CSARAGGSWADTQYF
TGCAGTGCTAGAGCGGGCGGGAGCTGGGCAGATACGCAGTATTTT